This T cell receptor beta chain was recovered during a study of shared clonotypes between healthy human individuals (dated by TCRdb to 2018 to 2021). With respect to the entire study: Two women and a few men aged 18 to 49 years were included in the cohort. For each donor, CD4 naive and CD4 memory were each run on three plates, CD8 naive on two plates, and CD8 memory on one plate. To estimate repertoire size and how much clonotypes are shared between individuals, the study performed deep sequencing of blood TCR repertoires from a handful of healthy adults. To increase sequencing depth and limit assay-specific biases, TCR repertoire library preparation and sequencing were carried out by different laboratories using diverse techniques. Leukapheresis yielded between about 0.85 and 10 billion PBMCs per donor. Findings and caveats that apply to the study as a whole: Compared with non-shared clonotypes, clonotypes shared by all four sorted-subset donors had higher generation probabilities. The genetic and exposure-history diversity represented was limited by the small number of donors. Naive subsets generally had larger estimated clonotype richness than memory subsets did. Approximately 5% of naive CD4, 3.5% of naive CD8, around 2.3% of memory CD4, and less than 0.45% of memory CD8 clonotypes were shared across several donors. Rarefaction of sorted-subset datasets indicated incomplete sequencing despite the large sequencing depth. Based on pairwise subsampling, the degree of clonotype sharing among donors was expected to be affected by sequencing depth. Sampling was restricted to blood, and TCR repertoires in tissue are likely to differ from TCR repertoires in blood.

Reading the germline V gene gives CDR1 SQVTM and CDR2 ANQGSEA. The CDR3, from cysteine to phenylalanine, totals 16 residues. Only the CDR3 DNA is retained, 48 bases long and in frame from the first base. V and J are truncated by 4 bases and 5 bases respectively, leaving an intervening sequence of 18 bases. Using the deep immunoSEQ assay, TCR CDR3 regions were amplified from genomic DNA by multiplex PCR. Genomic DNA extracted from each cell subset was distributed evenly over all wells of several immunoSEQ 96-well plates, and each plate served as one replicate. For sorted subsets, approximately 200 ng of genomic DNA, equivalent to 25,000 to 35,000 T cell genomes, went into each replicate PCR. The purified libraries were quantified using a Qubit 3.0 fluorometer, sized with a Bioanalyzer 2100, and then quantified again using the KAPA Library Quantification kit. Every immunoSEQ 96-well plate was sequenced on a separate single-read 150-cycle Illumina NextSeq 550 flow cell. The study's processing was this. Because the immunoSEQ output held only junctional sequences and lacked quality scores, the filtering could not match the filtering applied to full-length reads. To assign V/J genes and CDR3, sequences were annotated against IMGT germline references using PyIR, a Python wrapper for IgBLAST v1.9. Reads were removed for weak V/J assignments (E-value above 1e-6), missing CDR3, stop codons, out-of-frame junctions, or ambiguous translated residues. V3J clonotypes were defined by identical inferred V gene, J gene, and CDR3 amino acid sequence. Percentage overlap between repertoires was calculated by dividing the number of shared unique clonotypes by the size of the smaller repertoire. Repertoire richness was assessed with RTK rarefaction, the Chao1 estimator, and Recon v2.1 estimates of unobserved clonotypes. OLGA was used to compute generation probabilities for all TCRbeta clonotypes that the gDNA method yielded from a handful of donors. Entries here come from immuneACCESS through TCRdb and include only in-frame sequences with V and J called. Some clones fail to appear in such tables; in the studies checked, an unresolved V gene covers under half of the shortfall, and the cause of the remainder is unknown. For V, J and clone size, that table is used; D and trimming come from the DNA. Within this sample are around 2,000,000 clones, with about 95% of them counted one time only. The top ten constitute about 1.1% of the sample.

A word on this clone: Its antigen has not been determined. Base quality data are lacking; no much larger clone is found one base away.

CD8 naive samples consisted of CD45RO-negative cells that were positively selected for CCR7, yielding a CD45RA+CCR7+ population without TemRA cells. The donors were healthy, HIV-negative adults who had no recently reported acute infections or vaccinations. Every donor was a Caucasian adult living in Nashville, Tennessee, USA. Blood was collected by leukapheresis, and PBMCs were isolated by Ficoll-Histopaque density gradient centrifugation and then cryopreserved in liquid nitrogen vapor phase. Analytical flow cytometry was used to check the purity and quantity of every magnetically sorted T cell population. Genomic DNA was isolated from each sorted fraction and quantified by UV absorbance on a Nanodrop 2000c.

This receptor was taken from a man between 18 and 29 years old in good health. Sample: naive CD8+ T cells sorted from blood. The sample's cell subset or site label, decoded: CD45RA+CCR7+. Rearrangement joined TRBV29-1 to TRBJ2-6; D gene: possibly TRBD2, on 5 matching bases. At the DNA level, the sequence is TGCAGCGTTGCCGAGGGCGGCGGAAGGTGGGCCAACGTCCTGACTTTC. Translated, this gives CSVAEGGGRWANVLTF.